Below, 20 T cell receptor beta chains from the same sample are listed, as sequenced in a study of early T cells in non-severe SARS-CoV-2 infection (dated by TCRdb to the early 2020s). Library creation used 5' RACE. TCRdb shows the sequencer as NextSeq 500. TCRdb took the public reads, trimmed them with fastp at Q25, ran MiXCR for clone calling and kept in-frame beta chains. Each entry merges the rows of one CDR3 protein and shows their most common DNA and genes. Within this sample are approximately 58,000 distinct CDR3 sequences, with 11% of them counted one time only. The top ten hold roughly 10% of the sample. Sequencing was performed on whole blood. The origin of the receptors is an adult who was a healthcare worker with PCR-confirmed SARS-CoV-2 infection or an uninfected control (not recorded which).

This clonotype was observed many times. The chain combines TRBV20-1 with TRBJ1-6; weak D call: TRBD1 (6 bases). Germline V gene sequence: CDR1 DFQATT, CDR2 SNEGSKA (reference sequence). Trimming shortened V by 5 bases and J by 8 bases, and 13 bases separated the two germline ends. The CDR3 loop spans 13 amino acids. The CDR3 here is CSASLQGDSPLHF. For the CDR3, the DNA is TGCAGTGCTTCCTTACAGGGTGATTCACCCCTCCACTTT.

The genes are TRBV7-3 and TRBJ2-2, with D unclear. The CDR3 extends over 15 amino acids. Trimming stripped 0 bases from V and 5 bases from J, with 10 bases between. Per the germline V gene, CDR1 is SGHTA and CDR2 is FQGTGA. This CDR3 reads CASSLTSLPTGELFF. CDR3 nucleotide sequence: TGTGCCAGCAGCTTAACTAGCCTACCGACCGGGGAGCTGTTTTTT.

In its sample, this clonotype was seen once. A much larger clonotype is one base distant, so this may be a read error. V usage is TRBV12-3 or TRBV12-4 and J usage is TRBJ2-7; unclear D gene. This CDR3 contains 12 residues. CDR3 DNA: TGTGCCAGCAGTTTAATCGCCCCTCAGCAGCACTTC. Encoded protein: CASSLIAPQQHF.

This chain links TRBV5-1 with TRBJ1-1, with a possible D match to TRBD1 (5 bases). Per the germline V gene, CDR1 is SGHRS and CDR2 is YFSETQ. V was cut by 0 bases and J by 4 bases, with 10 bases left in between. The CDR3 runs to 14 residues. The CDR3 here is CASSLAGGGTEAFF. The CDR3 region has the DNA TGCGCCAGCAGCTTGGCCGGGGGTGGCACTGAAGCTTTCTTT. The full variable domain, with the rest looked up from reference TRBV5-1 and TRBJ1-1, is KAGVTQTPRYLIKTRGQQVTLSCSPISGHRSVSWYQQTPGQGLQFLFEYFSETQRNKGNFPGRFSGRQFSNSRSEMNVSTLELGDSALYLCASSLAGGGTEAFFGQGTRLTVV.

This clonotype was found many times. V is TRBV5-1 and J is TRBJ2-3, with D possibly matching TRBD2 (6 bases). Germline V gene lookup returns CDR1 SGHRS and CDR2 YFSETQ. Trimming stripped 4 bases from V and 1 base from J, with 10 bases between. The CDR3 consists of 14 residues. The CDR3 loop reads CASSPGDRTDTQYF. The CDR3 DNA reads TGCGCCAGCAGCCCGGGGGACCGCACAGATACGCAGTATTTT.

The chain combines TRBV18 with TRBJ1-3; no definite D call. From germline, CDR1 is KGHSH and CDR2 LQKENI. With 6 bases removed from V and 0 bases from J, the gap between germline ends came to 15 bases. The CDR3 extends over 16 amino acids. In nucleotides, the CDR3 is TGTGCCAGCTCCTCCTCGGCCCCGAACTCTGGAAACACCATATATTTT. Protein: CASSSSAPNSGNTIYF.

The J gene is TRBJ2-7, the V gene TRBV5-1; 8 nucleotides align to TRBD2. Germline V lookup: CDR1 SGHRS, CDR2 YFSETQ. CDR3 length equals 14 residues. V gave up 3 bases and J gave up 3 bases; unmatched junction bases: 5. CDR3 in DNA: TGCGCCAGCAGCTCCACTAGCGGCAACTACGAGCAGTACTTC. Translation: CASSSTSGNYEQYF.

This clonotype appeared many times. The chain uses TRBV28 and TRBJ1-6; D uncertain. The CDR3 has 12 amino acids. CDR1 is MDHEN, CDR2 SYDVKM, per germline. V was shortened by 6 bases and J by 6 bases, with 6 bases between the two germline ends. The CDR3 coding sequence is TGTGCCAGCAGGACCGGTAATTCACCCCTCCACTTT. It encodes CASRTGNSPLHF.

The chain combines TRBV6-4 with TRBJ2-2; TRBD1 matches 7 bases. Germline-derived CDR1 and CDR2 are MRHNA and SNTAGT. J gave up 4 bases and V 0 bases, and 5 bases lay outside the gene matches. The CDR3 has 16 amino acids. The CDR3 DNA sequence: TGTGCCAGCAGTGACTCGCCGAGACAGGGCACCGGGGAGCTGTTTTTT. It translates to CASSDSPRQGTGELFF.

This clonotype was observed a few times. This chain links TRBV19 with TRBJ2-7, with TRBD2 matching 13 bases. Germline V gives CDR1 LNHDA, CDR2 SQIVND (reference sequence). CDR3 size: 14 residues. The ends lost 6 bases at V and 2 bases at J; junction bases unmatched: 1. Here the CDR3 reads CASRTSGGTYEQYF. The CDR3, as DNA: TGTGCCAGTAGGACTAGCGGGGGGACCTACGAGCAGTACTTC.

V usage is TRBV28 and J usage is TRBJ2-4, with D possibly matching TRBD1 (5 bases). Germline CDR1 reads MDHEN; CDR2 reads SYDVKM. This CDR3 is 17 amino acids long. V gave up 7 bases and J gave up 1 base, with 20 bases separating them. CDR3 DNA: TGTGCCAGCACCGTTGACAGATACAGATTGGCCAAAAACATTCAGTACTTC. Residues: CASTVDRYRLAKNIQYF. Using reference TRBV28 and TRBJ2-4 for the parts outside the CDR3, the full variable domain is DVKVTQSSRYLVKRTGEKVFLECVQDMDHENMFWYRQDPGLGLRLIYFSYDVKMKEKGDIPEGYSVSREKKERFSLILESASTNQTSMYLCASTVDRYRLAKNIQYFGAGTRLSVL.

The CDR3 DNA reads TGCGCCCCCCGCCGGACCCAGTACTTC. Translation gives CAPRRTQYF. This chain uses TRBV23-1 with TRBJ2-5; D is undetermined. TRBV23-1 is an ORF for which the function is uncertain. Trimming shortened V by 11 bases and J by 7 bases, and 8 bases separated the two germline ends. The CDR3 has 9 amino acids.

This chain links TRBV12-3 or TRBV12-4 with TRBJ1-5; 7 nucleotides agree with TRBD1. V was clipped by 6 bases and J by 2 bases; unmatched bases: 7. This CDR3 has 15 amino acids. The DNA for the CDR3 is TGTGCCAGCAGCACAGACAGGGTGCGCAATCAGCCCCAGCATTTT. The encoded protein is CASSTDRVRNQPQHF.

Many counts were recorded for this clonotype. The CDR3 reads CASSLSLAGLSTGELFF. CDR3 nucleotides: TGTGCCAGCAGCCTCAGTCTAGCGGGCCTCAGCACCGGGGAGCTGTTTTTT. The V gene is TRBV11-3, the J gene TRBJ2-2, with 8 bases identical to TRBD2. This CDR3 is built from 17 residues. With 5 bases clipped from V and 4 bases from J, the junction kept 12 bases outside the gene matches. Germline V gene sequence: CDR1 SGHNT, CDR2 YENEEA.

The chain carries TRBV28 and TRBJ2-7; 10 bases fit TRBD2. Per the germline V gene, CDR1 is MDHEN and CDR2 is SYDVKM. CDR3 length equals 13 residues. The J segment lost 2 bases and the V segment lost 11 bases, leaving 6 bases of the junction unmatched. CDR3 in amino acids: CAGSSGRTYEQYF. The CDR3, as DNA: TGTGCCGGTTCTAGCGGGAGAACCTACGAGCAGTACTTC.

This clonotype has ten or more counts. The chain couples TRBV5-1 to TRBJ1-1, with a possible D match to TRBD1 (5 bases). Trimming cost V 2 bases and J 3 bases, with 5 bases left between them. Germline V gene sequence: CDR1 SGHRS, CDR2 YFSETQ. The CDR3 covers 12 residues. The CDR3 region is CASSLGDTEAFF. The CDR3 DNA sequence: TGCGCCAGCAGCTTAGGGGACACTGAAGCTTTCTTT.

This clonotype has more than one count but fewer than ten. The genes are TRBV20-1 and TRBJ1-1; unclear D gene. Germline assignment: CDR1 DFQATT and CDR2 SNEGSKA (reference sequence). The length of the CDR3 is 15 residues. Deletions cut 1 base from V and 2 bases from J, with 14 bases between. CDR3: CSARVFPVTNTEAFF. The CDR3 coding sequence is TGCAGTGCTAGAGTATTCCCGGTTACAAACACTGAAGCTTTCTTT.

Only a few counts were recorded for this clonotype. The chain joins TRBV3-1 to TRBJ1-6; no clear D. Between the trimmed V and J ends, which lost 3 bases and 5 bases, there was a span of 17 bases. This CDR3 is built from 17 residues. Germline CDR1 reads LGHDT; CDR2 reads YNNKEL (reference sequence). The CDR3 nucleotides are TGTGCCAGCAGCCAGCCAGCGGGCCCTTCGAATAATTCACCCCTCCACTTT. Amino acid sequence: CASSQPAGPSNNSPLHF.

The chain uses TRBV27 and TRBJ1-1, with 8 bases fitting TRBD1. Germline trimming cut 2 bases from V and 1 base from J; bases unmatched to any gene: 0. This CDR3 region has 14 residues. The V gene's germline CDR1 is MNHEY and CDR2 SMNVEV (reference sequence). The CDR3 DNA reads TGTGCCAGCAGTTTAGGGACAGGGAACACTGAAGCTTTCTTT. Its protein is CASSLGTGNTEAFF.

The V and J genes are TRBV3-1 and TRBJ2-7; a weak D match, TRBD2 (6 bases). CDR3 size: 13 residues. The V and J ends lost 3 bases and 7 bases respectively, with 13 bases between them. Per germline, CDR1 LGHDT and CDR2 YNNKEL (reference sequence). Written as DNA, the CDR3 is TGTGCCAGCAGCCAGAATCTAGCGACAGAGCAGTACTTC. Its translation is CASSQNLATEQYF.